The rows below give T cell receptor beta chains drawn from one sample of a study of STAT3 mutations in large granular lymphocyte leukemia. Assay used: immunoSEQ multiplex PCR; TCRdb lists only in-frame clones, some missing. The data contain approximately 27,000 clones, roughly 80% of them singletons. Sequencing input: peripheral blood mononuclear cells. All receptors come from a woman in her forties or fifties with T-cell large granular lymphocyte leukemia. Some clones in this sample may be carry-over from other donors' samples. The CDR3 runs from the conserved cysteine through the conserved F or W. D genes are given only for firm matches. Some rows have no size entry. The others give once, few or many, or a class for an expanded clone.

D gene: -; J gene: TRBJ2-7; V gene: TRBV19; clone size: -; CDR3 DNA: TGTGCCAGTAGTATGCAGGCCAACAGGGTCTACGAGCAGTACTTC; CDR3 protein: CASSMQANRVYEQYF
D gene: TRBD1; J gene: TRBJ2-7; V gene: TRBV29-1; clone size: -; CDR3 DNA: TGCAGCTTCAGGACAGGGGCCTACGAGCAGTACTTC; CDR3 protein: CSFRTGAYEQYF
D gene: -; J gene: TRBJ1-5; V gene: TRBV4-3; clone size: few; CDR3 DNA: TGCGCCAGCAGCCAAGAGAGCAATCAGCCCCAGCATTTT; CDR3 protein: CASSQESNQPQHF
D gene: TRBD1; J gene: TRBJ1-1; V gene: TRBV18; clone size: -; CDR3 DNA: TGTGCCAGCTCACCTCTCAAACAGGGGGAGACTGAAGCTTTCTTT; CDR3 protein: CASSPLKQGETEAFF
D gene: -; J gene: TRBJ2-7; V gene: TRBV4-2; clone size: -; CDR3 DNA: TGTGCCAGCAGCCAAGGACTAGGGCTTAATTACGAGCAGTACTTC; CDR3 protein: CASSQGLGLNYEQYF
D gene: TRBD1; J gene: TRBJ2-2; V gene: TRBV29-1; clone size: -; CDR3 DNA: TGCAGCGTGCTCCGGGACAGTCTAAACACCGGGGAGCTGTTTTTT; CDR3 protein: CSVLRDSLNTGELFF
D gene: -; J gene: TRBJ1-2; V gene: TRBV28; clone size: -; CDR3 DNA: TGTGCCAGCAGACCGGCCCGGTCCGTCGGGTATGGCTACACCTTC; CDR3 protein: CASRPARSVGYGYTF
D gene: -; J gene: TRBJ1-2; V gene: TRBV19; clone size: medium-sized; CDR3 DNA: TGTGCCAGTAGTACGGGACGGGGCTACACCTTC; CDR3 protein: CASSTGRGYTF
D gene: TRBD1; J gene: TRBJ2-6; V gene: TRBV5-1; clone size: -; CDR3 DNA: TGCGCCAGCAGCTTCTCCTCGACAGGGCCGAGCTCTGGGGCCAACGTCCTGACTTTC; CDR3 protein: CASSFSSTGPSSGANVLTF
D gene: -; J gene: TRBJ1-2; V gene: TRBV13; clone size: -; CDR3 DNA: TGTGCCAGCAGCTTCCGGACAGCCTCTGGCTACACCTTC; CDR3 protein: CASSFRTASGYTF
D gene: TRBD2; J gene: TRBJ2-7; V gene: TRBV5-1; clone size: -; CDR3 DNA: TGCGCCAGCAGCTTGAGGACTAGCGGGATTTCCTACGAGCAGTACTTC; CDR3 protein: CASSLRTSGISYEQYF
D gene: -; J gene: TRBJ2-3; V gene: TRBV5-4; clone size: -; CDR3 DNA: TGTGCCAGCAGCTTGTGGGAGGAAAGCACAGATACGCAGTATTTT; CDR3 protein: CASSLWEESTDTQYF
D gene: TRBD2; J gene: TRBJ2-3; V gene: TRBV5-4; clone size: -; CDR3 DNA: TGTGCCAGCAGCCCCGGGACTACCAGCACAGATACGCAGTATTTT; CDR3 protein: CASSPGTTSTDTQYF
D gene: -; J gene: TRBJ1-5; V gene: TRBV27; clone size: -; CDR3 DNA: TGTGCCAGCAGGGGGAGTAGCAATCAGCCCCAGCATTTT; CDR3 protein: CASRGSSNQPQHF
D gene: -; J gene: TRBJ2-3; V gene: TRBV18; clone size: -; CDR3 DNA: TGTGCCAGCCCCGTCACAGATACGCAGTATTTT; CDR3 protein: CASPVTDTQYF
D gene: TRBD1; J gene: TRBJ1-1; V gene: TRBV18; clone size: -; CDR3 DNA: TGTGCCAGCTCACCGGGGACAGGGGGCGCGGGTGAAGCTTTCTTT; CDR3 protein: CASSPGTGGAGEAFF
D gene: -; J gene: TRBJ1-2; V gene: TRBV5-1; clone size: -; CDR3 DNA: TGCGCCAGCAGCTTAATTGGGACGGAGGGCTACACCTTC; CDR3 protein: CASSLIGTEGYTF
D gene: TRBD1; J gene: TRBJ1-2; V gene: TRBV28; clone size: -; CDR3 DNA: TGTGCCAGCAGAGGTCGGGACAGATCCAATAACTATGGCTACACCTTC; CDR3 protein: CASRGRDRSNNYGYTF
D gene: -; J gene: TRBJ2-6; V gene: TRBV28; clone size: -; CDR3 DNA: TGTGCCAGCTCGGGGTTCGGGGGTGGGGCCAACGTCCTGACTTTC; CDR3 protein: CASSGFGGGANVLTF
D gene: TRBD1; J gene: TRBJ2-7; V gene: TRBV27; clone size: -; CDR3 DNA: TGTGCCAGCAGTTCCTGGGGGACAGGAGACTACGAGCAGTACTTC; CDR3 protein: CASSSWGTGDYEQYF
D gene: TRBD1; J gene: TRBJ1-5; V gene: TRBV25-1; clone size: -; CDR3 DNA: TGTGCCAGCAGTGCACAGGGGAACAATCAGCCCCAGCATTTT; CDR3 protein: CASSAQGNNQPQHF
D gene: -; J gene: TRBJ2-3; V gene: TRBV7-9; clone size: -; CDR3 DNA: TGTGCCAGCAGCTCTGGACGGAGCCCGCAGTATTTT; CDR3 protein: CASSSGRSPQYF
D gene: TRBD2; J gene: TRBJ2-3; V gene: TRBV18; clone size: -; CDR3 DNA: TGTGCCAGCTCACGAGGCGGGGGTGTCGCAGATACGCAGTATTTT; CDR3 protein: CASSRGGGVADTQYF
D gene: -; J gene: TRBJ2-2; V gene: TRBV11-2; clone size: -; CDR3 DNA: TGTGCCAGCAGCTTACAGGGGATTGTTTCCGGGGAGCTGTTTTTT; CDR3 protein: CASSLQGIVSGELFF
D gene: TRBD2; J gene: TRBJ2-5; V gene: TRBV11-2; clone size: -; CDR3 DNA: TGTGCCAGCAGCTACACTAGCGGGGGGGGAGAGACCCAGTACTTC; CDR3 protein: CASSYTSGGGETQYF
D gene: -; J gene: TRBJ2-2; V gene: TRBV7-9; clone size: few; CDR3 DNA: TGTGCCAGCAGCTTCGGCAGGGTCGGCACCGGGGAGCTGTTTTTT; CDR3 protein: CASSFGRVGTGELFF
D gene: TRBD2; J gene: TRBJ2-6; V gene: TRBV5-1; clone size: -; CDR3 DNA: TGCGCCAGCAGCCATACTAGCGGGGGCTCTGGGGCCAACGTCCTGACTTTC; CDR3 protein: CASSHTSGGSGANVLTF
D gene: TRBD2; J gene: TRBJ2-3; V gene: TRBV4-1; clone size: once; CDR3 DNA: TGCGCCAGCAGCCCTTTGGGACTAGCGGACACAGATACGCAGTATTTT; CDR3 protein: CASSPLGLADTDTQYF
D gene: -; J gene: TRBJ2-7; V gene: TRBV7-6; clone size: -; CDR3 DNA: TGTGCCAGCAGCGGGACCTCCTACGAGCAGTACTTC; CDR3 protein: CASSGTSYEQYF
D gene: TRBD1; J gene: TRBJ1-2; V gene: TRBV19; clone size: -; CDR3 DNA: TGTGCCAGTAGTTTCCCCACGGGACAGGGAAGCGGCTACACCTTC; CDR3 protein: CASSFPTGQGSGYTF
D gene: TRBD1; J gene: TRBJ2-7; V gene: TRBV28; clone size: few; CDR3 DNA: TGTGCCAGCAGTTTCGGGACAGCCCTTACCTACGAGCAGTACTTC; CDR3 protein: CASSFGTALTYEQYF
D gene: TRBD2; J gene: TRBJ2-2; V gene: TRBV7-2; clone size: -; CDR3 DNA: TGTGCCAGCAGCCCGAGGACTAGCGGGAGGCGCACCGGGGAGCTGTTTTTT; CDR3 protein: CASSPRTSGRRTGELFF
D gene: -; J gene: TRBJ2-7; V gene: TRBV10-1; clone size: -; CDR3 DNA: TGCGCCAGCAGTGAGTCTCCGGACAGATTCTACGAGCAGTACTTC; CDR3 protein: CASSESPDRFYEQYF
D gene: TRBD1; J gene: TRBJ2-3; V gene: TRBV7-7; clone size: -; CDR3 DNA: TGTGCTAGCAGCCGCCAGGACAGGGGGGATACGCAGTATTTT; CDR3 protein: CASSRQDRGDTQYF
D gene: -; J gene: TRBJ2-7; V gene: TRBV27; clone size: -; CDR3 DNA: TGTGCCAGCGGAAAACAGGGAGGGGAGTACTTC; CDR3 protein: CASGKQGGEYF
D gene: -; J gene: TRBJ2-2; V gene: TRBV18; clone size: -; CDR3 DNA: TGTGCCAGCTCACCACTATCGGGAAACACCGGGGAGCTGTTTTTT; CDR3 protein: CASSPLSGNTGELFF
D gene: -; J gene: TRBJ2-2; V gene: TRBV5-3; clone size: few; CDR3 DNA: TGTGCCAGAAAGGTGACCGGGGAGCTGTTTTTT; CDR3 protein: CARKVTGELFF
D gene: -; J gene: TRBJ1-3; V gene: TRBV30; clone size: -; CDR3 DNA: TGTGCCTGGAATAGGCAGGCCCACTCTGGAAACACCATATATTTT; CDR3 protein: CAWNRQAHSGNTIYF
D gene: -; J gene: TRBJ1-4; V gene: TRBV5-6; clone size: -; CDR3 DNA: TGTGCCAGCAGCTACTTTGGACGGGCTAATGAAAAACTGTTTTTT; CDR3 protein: CASSYFGRANEKLFF
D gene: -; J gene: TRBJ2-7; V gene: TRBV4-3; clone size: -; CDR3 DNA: TGCGCCAGCAGCCCCGGCAGGGTCCCCCTCACGACCTACGAGCAGTACTTC; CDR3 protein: CASSPGRVPLTTYEQYF
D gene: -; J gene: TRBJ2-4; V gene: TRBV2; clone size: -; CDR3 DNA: TGTGCCAGCAGTGTACAGGGACACATTCAGTACTTC; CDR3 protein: CASSVQGHIQYF
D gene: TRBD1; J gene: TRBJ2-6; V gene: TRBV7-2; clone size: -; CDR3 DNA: TGTGCCAGCAGCTCCAATCCAGGGGGCTCTGGGGCCAACGTCCTGACTTTC; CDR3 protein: CASSSNPGGSGANVLTF
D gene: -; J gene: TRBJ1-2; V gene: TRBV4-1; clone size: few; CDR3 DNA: TGCGCCAGCAGCCAACCCAGGGAGAACAACTATGGCTACACCTTC; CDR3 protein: CASSQPRENNYGYTF